The 31 T cell receptor beta chains below all came from one sample that was sequenced in a study of beta chain features in type 1 diabetes. As every portion of the isolated RNA was reverse transcribed, the sequencing read expressed TCRB transcripts. The method was immunoSEQ multiplex PCR; TCRdb's version includes in-frame clones alone and lacks a portion of them. The sample has under 300,000 clones; around a quarter are singletons. Sequenced material: central memory CD4+ T cells from blood. These receptors all come from a man aged 30-40 years in good health.

The chain recombines TRBV5-1 with TRBJ2-5; weak D call: TRBD2 (6 bases). CDR3 length equals 14 residues. The ends were cut back, 0 bases at V and 1 base at J, with 7 bases in the middle. CDR1 is SGHRS, CDR2 YFSETQ, per germline. The CDR3 nucleotides read TGCGCCAGCAGCTTGGGGACTACCCAAGAGACCCAGTACTTC. This sequence encodes CASSLGTTQETQYF.

About this clone itself: At one of its ends the junction is not consistent with the germline gene, which may arise from a read error. The chain has TRBV7-2 and TRBJ2-7, with 11 bases fitting TRBD2. The germline V gene encodes CDR1 SGHTA and CDR2 FQGNSA. This CDR3 region has 14 residues. CDR3 residues: CASRLGTSGYEQYF. The CDR3 DNA is TGTGCCAGCAGATTAGGGACTAGCGGCTACGAGCAGTACTTC.

As for this clone: Additional DNA sequences in this sample encode the identical CDR3. The rearrangement joins TRBV4-1 to TRBJ2-7; D gene unclear. CDR1 is MGHRA and CDR2 is YSYEKL in the germline V gene. CDR3 length: 13 amino acids. With 0 bases removed from V and 1 base from J, the gap between germline ends came to 4 bases. The CDR3 DNA follows: TGCGCCAGCAGCCAAGACTTGTCCTACGAGCAGTACTTC. Protein product: CASSQDLSYEQYF.

This clone appeared a few times. The chain carries TRBV7-2 and TRBJ2-5; TRBD2 is a possible D gene (6 bases). V gave up 4 bases and J gave up 5 bases, with 14 bases separating them. CDR3 length equals 14 residues. The V gene's germline CDR1 is SGHTA and CDR2 FQGNSA. CDR3 DNA sequence: TGTGCCAGCAGCTCAGGAGGGAAAAGGGAGACCCAGTACTTC. Translation gives CASSSGGKRETQYF.

This clone turned up a few times. The V and J genes are TRBV7-9 and TRBJ2-1; 9 bases match TRBD2. Germline V gives CDR1 SEHNR, CDR2 FQNEAQ (reference sequence). Trimming at V came to 7 bases and at J to 3 bases, leaving 4 bases not matched to a gene. The CDR3 consists of 14 residues. Written as DNA, the CDR3 is TGTGCCAGCATGCGGGAGGGCCTCTACAATGAGCAGTTCTTC. This codes for CASMREGLYNEQFF.

The chain carries TRBV7-2 and TRBJ2-5, with D possibly being TRBD2 (6 bases). The CDR3 contains 12 residues. Trimming stripped 1 base from V and 7 bases from J, with 7 bases between. Germline assignment: CDR1 SGHTA and CDR2 FQGNSA. This CDR3 reads CASSLDSGTQYF. CDR3 bases: TGTGCCAGCAGCTTAGATAGCGGGACCCAGTACTTC. Full variable domain (outside the CDR3, taken from reference TRBV7-2 and TRBJ2-5): GAGVSQSPSNKVTEKGKDVELRCDPISGHTALYWYRQSLGQGLEFLIYFQGNSAPDKSGLPSDRFSAERTGGSVSTLTIQRTQQEDSAVYLCASSLDSGTQYFGPGTRLLVL.

This clone has just a few counts. The J gene is TRBJ2-3, the V gene TRBV7-9, with 10 bases aligning to TRBD2. Germline V gene data show CDR1 as SEHNR and CDR2 as FQNEAQ (reference sequence). V was pared by 5 bases and J by 1 base, with 6 bases of the junction left unmatched. The CDR3 is made up of 16 amino acids. In nucleotides, the CDR3 is TGTGCCAGCAGCCAGAGACTAGCGGGCCGCACAGATACGCAGTATTTT. This sequence encodes CASSQRLAGRTDTQYF.

The genes are TRBV15 and TRBJ1-1; no clear D. Looked up from germline, CDR1 is LNHNV and CDR2 is YYDKDF (reference sequence). This CDR3 has 13 amino acids. The germline V and J ends were trimmed by 3 bases and 1 base, with 6 bases remaining between them. CDR3 nucleotide sequence: TGTGCCACCAGCAGGGAAACGAACACTGAAGCTTTCTTT. This gives the protein CATSRETNTEAFF.

The CDR3 reads CASRTSGTGAYEQYF. For the CDR3, the DNA is TGTGCCAGTAGGACTTCCGGGACAGGAGCCTACGAGCAGTACTTC. The J gene is TRBJ2-7, the V gene TRBV19, with TRBD1 identical over 8 bases. The CDR3 contains 15 residues. Germline CDR1 is LNHDA and CDR2 is SQIVND (reference sequence). J was trimmed by 2 bases and V by 6 bases; bases with no gene match: 9. Supplemented by reference TRBV19 and TRBJ2-7, the full variable domain reads DGGITQSPKYLFRKEGQNVTLSCEQNLNHDAMYWYRQDPGQGLRLIYYSQIVNDFQKGDIAEGYSVSREKKESFPLTVTSAQKNPTAFYLCASRTSGTGAYEQYFGPGTRLTVT.

The genes are TRBV4-1 and TRBJ2-3; D is unresolved. There are 13 residues in the CDR3. Per germline, CDR1 MGHRA and CDR2 YSYEKL. V was trimmed by 5 bases and J by 0 bases, leaving 6 bases between them. The CDR3 DNA reads TGCGCCAGCAGCACCTTTAGCACAGATACGCAGTATTTT. This translates into CASSTFSTDTQYF.

There are a few counts of this clone. The chain employs TRBV30 and TRBJ1-1; TRBD1 matches at 7 bases. V was clipped by 2 bases and J by 0 bases; unmatched bases: 6. The CDR3 runs 15 residues. Germline CDR1 GTSNPN, CDR2 SVGIG (reference sequence). CDR3 in DNA: TGTGCCTGGAGTCCACAGGGGAATATGAACACTGAAGCTTTCTTT. This translates into CAWSPQGNMNTEAFF.

This chain joins TRBV11-2 and TRBJ2-3; TRBD2 matches 10 bases. V dropped 5 bases and J dropped 4; count of bases not matched to a gene: 12. Germline V lookup: CDR1 SGHAT, CDR2 FQNNGV. The CDR3 sequence is 17 residues long. The CDR3 here is CASSPQGGAGGPDTQYF. The CDR3 DNA is TGTGCCAGCAGCCCGCAAGGGGGAGCGGGGGGGCCAGATACGCAGTATTTT.

This clone was observed a few times. The germline gene is not matched at one end of the junction; a read error may be the cause. This chain connects TRBV29-1 to TRBJ2-2; D possibly corresponds to TRBD2 (5 bases). Germline V gene sequence: CDR1 SQVTM, CDR2 ANQGSEA. This CDR3 comprises 12 residues. The CDR3 reads CSVVLYTGELSF. CDR3 nucleotides: TGCAGCGTTGTACTGTACACCGGGGAGCTGTCTTTT.

This clone was counted only a few times. One end of the junction does not line up with germline, which may come from a read error. The chain joins TRBV7-2 to TRBJ1-5; D uncertain. CDR3 size: 14 residues. Germline V gene data show CDR1 as SGHTA and CDR2 as FQGNSA. Written as DNA, the CDR3 is TGTGCCAGCAGTTTAGACGGAGGGAAGCGGCCCCAGCATTTT. Protein: CASSLDGGKRPQHF. The variable domain in full, with the rest retrieved from reference TRBV7-2 and TRBJ1-5, is GAGVSQSPSNKVTEKGKDVELRCDPISGHTALYWYRQSLGQGLEFLIYFQGNSAPDKSGLPSDRFSAERTGGSVSTLTIQRTQQEDSAVYLCASSLDGGKRPQHFGDGTRLSIL.

The chain is built from TRBV9 and TRBJ1-2; no definite D call. The V gene's germline CDR1 is SGDLS and CDR2 YYNGEE. The CDR3 totals 15 residues. V lost 0 bases and J 1 base, leaving 10 bases between the germline ends. CDR3 in amino acids: CASSVAGVGNYGYTF. The CDR3 region has the DNA TGTGCCAGCAGCGTAGCTGGGGTCGGTAACTATGGCTACACCTTC. The variable domain in full, completed from reference TRBV9 and TRBJ1-2, reads DSGVTQTPKHLITATGQRVTLRCSPRSGDLSVYWYQQSLDQGLQFLIQYYNGEERAKGNILERFSAQQFPDLHSELNLSSLELGDSALYFCASSVAGVGNYGYTFGSGTRLTVV.

This clone was seen a handful of times. V gene TRBV28 combines with J gene TRBJ2-1; possible D gene TRBD2, 7 bases. Germline CDR1 reads MDHEN; CDR2 reads SYDVKM. The ends were cut back, 5 bases at V and 7 bases at J, with 21 bases in the middle. The CDR3 length is 16 residues. CDR3 amino acids: CASSNNRPGGQNEQFF. The CDR3 nucleotides are TGTGCCAGCAGTAATAATCGGCCGGGGGGCCAGAATGAGCAGTTCTTC.

This clone was counted a single time. The chain recombines TRBV6-5 with TRBJ2-5, with D perhaps TRBD2 (5 bases). This CDR3 has 12 amino acids. In germline, CDR1 is MNHEY, CDR2 SVGAGI. V lost 2 bases and J 13 bases, leaving 14 bases between the germline ends. The CDR3 sequence: CASSYGGRGLYF. The CDR3 region has the DNA TGTGCCAGCAGTTACGGAGGACGCGGCCTGTACTTC.

This clone has just a few counts. This sample also contains other DNA sequences that code for the same CDR3. The chain recombines TRBV29-1 with TRBJ1-1; D remains unclear. This CDR3 spans 11 amino acids. Trimming removed 5 bases at V and 1 base at J, with 5 bases between. In germline, CDR1 is SQVTM, CDR2 ANQGSEA. CDR3 amino acids: CSVQQNTEAFF. CDR3 sequence (DNA): TGCAGCGTTCAGCAGAACACTGAAGCTTTCTTT.

The rearrangement links TRBV30 to TRBJ2-1; D not certain. The germline CDR1 and CDR2 sequences are GTSNPN and SVGIG (reference sequence). This CDR3 has 12 residues. V gave up 2 bases and J gave up 8 bases, with 10 bases separating them. CDR3 loop: CAWSLPKYEQFF. CDR3 sequence (DNA): TGTGCCTGGAGTCTTCCTAAATATGAGCAGTTCTTC.

The chain has TRBV5-6 and TRBJ2-3; D is ambiguous. The germline V gene has CDR1 SGHDT and CDR2 YYEEEE. The germline V and J ends were trimmed by 2 bases and 0 bases, with 16 bases remaining between them. The CDR3 spans 17 residues. Here the CDR3 DNA reads TGTGCCAGCAGCTTAGTCGCTTCCTCGTCTAGCACAGATACGCAGTATTTT. Its protein is CASSLVASSSSTDTQYF.

Comments on this clone: A much larger clone differs from this one at a single base, so this may be a read error. The chain links TRBV7-9 to TRBJ1-1; D gene uncertain. Germline lookup yields CDR1 SEHNR and CDR2 FQNEAQ (reference sequence). CDR3 length: 13 residues. This CDR3 is CSSSFNANTEAFF. The CDR3 coding sequence is TGTTCCAGCAGCTTCAATGCGAACACTGAAGCTTTCTTT. Full variable domain (missing parts from reference TRBV7-9 and TRBJ1-1): DTGVSQNPRHKITKRGQNVTFRCDPISEHNRLYWYRQTLGQGPEFLTYFQNEAQLEKSRLLSDRFSAERPKGSFSTLEIQRTEQGDSAMYLCSSSFNANTEAFFGQGTRLTVV.

This chain connects TRBV30 to TRBJ1-3; D call uncertain. CDR1 and CDR2 (germline): GTSNPN, SVGIG (reference sequence). Trimming removed 2 bases from V and 8 bases from J, with 19 bases in between. This CDR3 spans 15 amino acids. Written as DNA, the CDR3 is TGTGCCTGGAGTTCCGGTGCCCCCGAGGCGCACACCATATATTTT. It is translated as CAWSSGAPEAHTIYF. The full variable domain, completed using reference TRBV30 and TRBJ1-3, is SQTIHQWPATLVQPVGSPLSLECTVEGTSNPNLYWYRQAAGRGLQLLFYSVGIGQISSEVPQNLSASRPQDRQFILSSKKLLLSDSGFYLCAWSSGAPEAHTIYFGEGSWLTVV.

This clone has only a few counts. The rearrangement links TRBV7-2 to TRBJ2-7; D assignment may be TRBD1 or TRBD2 (6 bases each). The CDR3 is 15 residues long. Looked up from germline, CDR1 is SGHTA and CDR2 is FQGNSA. Between the trimmed V and J ends, which lost 5 bases and 6 bases, there was a span of 20 bases. This CDR3 is CASSPTGFGGGEQYF. The CDR3 coding sequence is TGTGCCAGCAGCCCCACAGGGTTTGGAGGGGGCGAGCAGTACTTC. Full variable domain (missing parts from reference TRBV7-2 and TRBJ2-7): GAGVSQSPSNKVTEKGKDVELRCDPISGHTALYWYRQSLGQGLEFLIYFQGNSAPDKSGLPSDRFSAERTGGSVSTLTIQRTQQEDSAVYLCASSPTGFGGGEQYFGPGTRLTVT.

The chain carries TRBV5-4 and TRBJ1-2; 8 bases fit TRBD1. Germline assignment: CDR1 SGHNT and CDR2 YYREEE (reference sequence). This CDR3 contains 15 residues. J lost 6 bases, V lost 5 bases, and 12 bases had no gene match. CDR3 in DNA: TGTGCCAGCAGAGTGCCCGCAGGGGGCGCTGATGGCTACACCTTC. Its protein is CASRVPAGGADGYTF.

Only a few counts were recorded for this clone. This sequence joins TRBV25-1 and TRBJ2-3; TRBD2 is a possible D gene (5 bases). Germline lookup yields CDR1 MGHDK and CDR2 SYGVNS. V was clipped by 3 bases and J by 5 bases, with 15 bases between them. The CDR3 has 15 amino acids. CDR3 protein: CASSDVRGPQDTQYF. CDR3 DNA sequence: TGTGCCAGCAGTGATGTCAGAGGGCCCCAAGATACGCAGTATTTT.

The chain combines TRBV5-6 with TRBJ1-4; 9 nucleotides align to TRBD1. The CDR3 is 16 amino acids. Germline loops: CDR1 SGHDT, CDR2 YYEEEE. The junction had 8 bases not matched to a gene; V was cut back by 0 bases and J by 8 bases. Written as DNA, the CDR3 is TGTGCCAGCAGCTTGGTTCCGGGACAGGGCGGAGAAAAACTGTTTTTT. Protein sequence: CASSLVPGQGGEKLFF.

This clone appeared a few times. This sample also contains other DNA sequences that code for the same CDR3. This chain links TRBV28 with TRBJ1-5, with D possibly TRBD1 on 6 matching bases. This CDR3 comprises 14 residues. Germline values: CDR1 MDHEN, CDR2 SYDVKM. Between the trimmed V and J ends, which lost 3 bases and 5 bases, there was a span of 11 bases. This CDR3 reads CASSFPDRYQPQHF. In nucleotides, the CDR3 is TGTGCCAGCAGTTTCCCGGACAGATATCAGCCCCAGCATTTT.

This rearrangement joins TRBV28 to TRBJ2-7, with D possibly TRBD1 on 5 matching bases. V dropped 3 bases and J dropped 3 bases, with 15 bases sitting between them. The germline V gene encodes CDR1 MDHEN and CDR2 SYDVKM. CDR3 length: 15 amino acids. The CDR3 spells CASSFSVQGIYEQYF. In DNA, the CDR3 is TGTGCCAGCAGTTTCTCAGTGCAGGGTATCTACGAGCAGTACTTC.

V and J are TRBV11-2 and TRBJ2-1; no firm D call. The germline CDR1 and CDR2 sequences are SGHAT and FQNNGV. Trimming pared 0 bases from V and 9 bases from J, leaving 12 bases between. The CDR3 contains 14 residues. Here the CDR3 DNA reads TGTGCCAGCAGCTTAGATGGCCCGGAGTCTGAGCAGTTCTTC. Protein sequence: CASSLDGPESEQFF.

The chain employs TRBV5-1 and TRBJ2-7; D may be TRBD2 (6 bases). This CDR3 has 12 residues. The V end lost 5 bases, the J end lost 7 bases, and 13 bases lay between the germline ends. Per germline, CDR1 SGHRS and CDR2 YFSETQ. The CDR3 DNA sequence: TGCGCCAGCAGTTCCCCGGCGGGGGAGCAGTACTTC. This encodes CASSSPAGEQYF.

The rearrangement joins TRBV20-1 to TRBJ2-3, with a tentative D call TRBD2 (5 bases). The CDR3 has 11 residues. The germline gives CDR1 DFQATT, CDR2 SNEGSKA (reference sequence). V lost 3 bases to trimming and J lost 12 bases, with 13 bases between them. The CDR3 nucleotides read TGCAGTGCTAGCGGAGGTACCAATCAGTATTTT. It is translated as CSASGGTNQYF.